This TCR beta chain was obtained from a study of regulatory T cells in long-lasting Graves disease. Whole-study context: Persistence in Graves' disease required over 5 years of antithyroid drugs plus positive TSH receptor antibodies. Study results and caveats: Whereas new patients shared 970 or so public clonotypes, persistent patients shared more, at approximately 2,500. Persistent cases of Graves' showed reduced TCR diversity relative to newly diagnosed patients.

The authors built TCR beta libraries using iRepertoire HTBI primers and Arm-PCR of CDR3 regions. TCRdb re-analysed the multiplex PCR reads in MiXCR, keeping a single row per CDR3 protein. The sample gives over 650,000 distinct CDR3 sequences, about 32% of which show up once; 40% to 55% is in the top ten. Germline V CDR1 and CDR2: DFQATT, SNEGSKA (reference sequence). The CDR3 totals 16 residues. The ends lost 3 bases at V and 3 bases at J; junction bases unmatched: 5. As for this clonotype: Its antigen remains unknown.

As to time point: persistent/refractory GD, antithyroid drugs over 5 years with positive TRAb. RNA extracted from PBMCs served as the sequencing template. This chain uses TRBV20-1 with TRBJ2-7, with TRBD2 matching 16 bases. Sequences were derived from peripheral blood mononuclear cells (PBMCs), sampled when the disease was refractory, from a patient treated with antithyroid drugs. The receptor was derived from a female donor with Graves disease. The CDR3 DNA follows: TGCAGTGCTAGGGGACTAGCGGGGGGGACGGACTACGAGCAGTACTTC. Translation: CSARGLAGGTDYEQYF.